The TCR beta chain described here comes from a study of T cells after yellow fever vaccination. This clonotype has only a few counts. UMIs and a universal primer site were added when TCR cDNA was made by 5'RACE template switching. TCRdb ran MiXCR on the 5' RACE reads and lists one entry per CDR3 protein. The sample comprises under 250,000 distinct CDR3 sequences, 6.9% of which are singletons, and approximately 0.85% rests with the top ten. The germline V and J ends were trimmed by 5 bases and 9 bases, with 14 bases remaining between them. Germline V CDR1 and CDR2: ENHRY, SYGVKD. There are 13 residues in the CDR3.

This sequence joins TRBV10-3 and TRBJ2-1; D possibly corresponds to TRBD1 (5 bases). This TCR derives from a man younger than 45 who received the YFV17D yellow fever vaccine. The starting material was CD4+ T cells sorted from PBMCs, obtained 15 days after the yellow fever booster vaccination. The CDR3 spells CAISPSPTGEQFF. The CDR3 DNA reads TGTGCCATCAGTCCCTCCCCTACAGGTGAGCAGTTCTTC.